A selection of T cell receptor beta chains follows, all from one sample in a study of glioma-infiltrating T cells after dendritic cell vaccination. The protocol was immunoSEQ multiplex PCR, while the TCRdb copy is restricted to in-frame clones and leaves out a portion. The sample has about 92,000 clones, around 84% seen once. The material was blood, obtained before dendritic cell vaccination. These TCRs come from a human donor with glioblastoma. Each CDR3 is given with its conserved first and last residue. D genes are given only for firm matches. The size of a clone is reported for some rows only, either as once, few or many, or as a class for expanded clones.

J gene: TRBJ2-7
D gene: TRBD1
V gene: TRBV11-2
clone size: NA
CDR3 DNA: TGTGCCAGCAGCGAACTTAAAGGCATGACAGGGGCCGGTCGTCACTTC
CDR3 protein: CASSELKGMTGAGRHF

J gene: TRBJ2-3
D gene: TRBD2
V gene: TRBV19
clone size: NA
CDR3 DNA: TGTGCCAGTAGTAGGGCGACTAGCGGGACTACAGATACGCAGTATTTT
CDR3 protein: CASSRATSGTTDTQYF

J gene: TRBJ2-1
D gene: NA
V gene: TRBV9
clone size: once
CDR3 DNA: TGTGCCAGCAGCCTCAGCTCCTACAATGAGCAGTTCTTC
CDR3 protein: CASSLSSYNEQFF

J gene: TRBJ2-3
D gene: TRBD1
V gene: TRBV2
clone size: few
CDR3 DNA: TGTGCCAGCAGTGGACAGGGGGCAGATACGCAGTATTTT
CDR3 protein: CASSGQGADTQYF

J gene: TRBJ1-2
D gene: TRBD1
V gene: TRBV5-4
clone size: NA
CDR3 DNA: TGTGCCAGCAGAGGGACAGGGGATATCTATGGCTACACCTTC
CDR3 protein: CASRGTGDIYGYTF

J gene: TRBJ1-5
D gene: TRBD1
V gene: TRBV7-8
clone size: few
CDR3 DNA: TGTGCCAGCAGCTTAGCTCTCGACAGGGGGATCCGTATCCGTCAGCCCCAGCATTTT
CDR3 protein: CASSLALDRGIRIRQPQHF

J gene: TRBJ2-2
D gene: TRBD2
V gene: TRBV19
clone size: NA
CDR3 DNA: TGTGCCAGTACCCCCCCCGGACTAGCGGGTCTCGCCGGGGAGCTGTTTTTT
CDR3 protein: CASTPPGLAGLAGELFF

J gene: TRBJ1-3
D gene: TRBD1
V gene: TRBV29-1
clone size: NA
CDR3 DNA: TGCAGCGTTCTAGGGACAGAACTCTCTGGAAACACCATATATTTT
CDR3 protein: CSVLGTELSGNTIYF

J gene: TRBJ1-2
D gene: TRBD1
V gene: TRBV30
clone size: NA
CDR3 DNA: TGTGCCTGGAGATACAGGGGAAGCCAGGGCTACACCTTC
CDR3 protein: CAWRYRGSQGYTF

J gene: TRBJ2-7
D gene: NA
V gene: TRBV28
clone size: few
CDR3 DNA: TGTGCCAGCAGCCATCAGTACGAGCAGTACTTC
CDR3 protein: CASSHQYEQYF

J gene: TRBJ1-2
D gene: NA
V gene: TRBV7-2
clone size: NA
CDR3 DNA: TGTGCCAGCAGCTTAGACAGAGCTAACTATGGCTACACCTTC
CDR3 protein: CASSLDRANYGYTF

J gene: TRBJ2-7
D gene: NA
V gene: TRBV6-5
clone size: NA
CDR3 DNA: TGTGCCAGCAGGAGGGGGGAGGGTAGCTTGGTGCAGTACTTC
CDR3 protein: CASRRGEGSLVQYF

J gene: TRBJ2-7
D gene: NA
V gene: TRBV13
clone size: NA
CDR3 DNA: TGTGCCAGCAGCTTATTCAGGGGATCCTACGAGCAGTACTTC
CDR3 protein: CASSLFRGSYEQYF

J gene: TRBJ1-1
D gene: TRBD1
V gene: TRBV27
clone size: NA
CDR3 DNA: TGTGCCAGCAGTTTAATCGGACAGGCAAACACTGAAGCTTTCTTT
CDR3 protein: CASSLIGQANTEAFF

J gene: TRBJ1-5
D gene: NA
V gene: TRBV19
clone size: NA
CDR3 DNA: TGTGCCAGTAGTATCGTCAGGGGCAATCAGCCCCAGCATTTT
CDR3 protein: CASSIVRGNQPQHF

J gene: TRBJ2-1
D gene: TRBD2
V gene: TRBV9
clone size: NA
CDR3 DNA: TGTGCCAGCAGCATGGGACTAGCGGGCTCCTACAATGAGCAGTTCTTC
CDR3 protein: CASSMGLAGSYNEQFF

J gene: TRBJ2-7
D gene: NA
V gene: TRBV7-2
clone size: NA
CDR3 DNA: TGTGCCAGCAGCTTACAGCGCGGGCGGACGGGCACCTACGAGCAGTACTTC
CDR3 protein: CASSLQRGRTGTYEQYF

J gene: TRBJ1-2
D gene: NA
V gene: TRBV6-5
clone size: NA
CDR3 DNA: TGTGCCAGCAGTTACTCCGGGGATTACTATGGCTACACCTTC
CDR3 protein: CASSYSGDYYGYTF

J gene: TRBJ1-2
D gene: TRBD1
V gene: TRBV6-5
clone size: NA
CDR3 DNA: TGTGCCAGCAGATTAGGGGGCTGGGACTATGGCTACACCTTC
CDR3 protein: CASRLGGWDYGYTF

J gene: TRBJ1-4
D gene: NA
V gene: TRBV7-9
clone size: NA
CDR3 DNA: TGTGCCAGCAGCTTAACTGGGGGGAATGAAAAACTGTTTTTT
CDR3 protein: CASSLTGGNEKLFF

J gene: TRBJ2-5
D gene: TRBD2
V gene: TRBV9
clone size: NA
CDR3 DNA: TGTGCCAGCAGCCCCGGTGGGGAGGGGCCTTACAAAGAGACCCAGTACTTC
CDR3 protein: CASSPGGEGPYKETQYF

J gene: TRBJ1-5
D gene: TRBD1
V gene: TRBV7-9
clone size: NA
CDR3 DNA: TGTGCCAGCAGCTCCTGGACAGGGAGGTTTAATCAGCCCCAGCATTTT
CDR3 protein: CASSSWTGRFNQPQHF

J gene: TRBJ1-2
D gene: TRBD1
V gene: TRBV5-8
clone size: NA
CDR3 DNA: TGTGCCAGCAGCTTGGGACAGGGGAACTATGGCTACACCTTC
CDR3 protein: CASSLGQGNYGYTF

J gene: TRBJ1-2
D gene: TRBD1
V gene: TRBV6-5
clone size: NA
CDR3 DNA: TGTGCCAGCAATACCCGGGACAGGTCCAATGGCTACACCTTC
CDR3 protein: CASNTRDRSNGYTF

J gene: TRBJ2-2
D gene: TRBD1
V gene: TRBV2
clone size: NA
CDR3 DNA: TGTGCCAGCAGGCGACAGGGCACCGGGGAGCTGTTTTTT
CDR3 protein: CASRRQGTGELFF

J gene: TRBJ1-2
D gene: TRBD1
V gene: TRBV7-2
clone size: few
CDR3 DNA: TGTGCCAGCAGCCCGATGACAGGGGAGACCTATGGCTACACCTTC
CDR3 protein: CASSPMTGETYGYTF

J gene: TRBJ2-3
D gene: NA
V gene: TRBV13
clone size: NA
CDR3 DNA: TGTGCCAGCAGCTTAGGCCCCTCTATGGCGGCCTCTAGCACAGATACGCAGTATTTT
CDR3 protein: CASSLGPSMAASSTDTQYF

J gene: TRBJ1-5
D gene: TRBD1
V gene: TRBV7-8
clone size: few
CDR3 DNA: TGTGCCAGCAGCATAGGACAGGGGGCCTCTTATAGCAATCAGCCCCAGCATTTT
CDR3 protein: CASSIGQGASYSNQPQHF

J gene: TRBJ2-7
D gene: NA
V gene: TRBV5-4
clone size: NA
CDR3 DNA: TGTGCCAGCAGCCTGATAGATATTTCCCACGAGCAGTACTTC
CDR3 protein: CASSLIDISHEQYF